This T cell receptor beta chain was observed in a study of T-cell reconstitution after alpha-beta-depleted transplantation in children. This clonotype was observed a handful of times. Its antigen is as yet unknown. A much larger clone differs from this one at a single base, so this may be a read error. General study findings and limits: The study reportedly traced alpha-beta T cells about two months after transplant to several hundred expanded graft clones. A year post-transplant, T-cell counts and diversity derived mostly from newly produced T cells.

During its preparation, the TCRbeta library received unique molecular identifiers. TCRdb called the PCR reads again in MiXCR, with one record for every CDR3 protein. The data show around 240,000 distinct CDR3 sequences, 7.5% to 9.5% seen once. Germline CDR1 is MNHNS and CDR2 is SASEGT. There are 13 residues in the CDR3. V lost 6 bases to trimming and J lost 2 bases, with 10 bases between them. V is TRBV6-1 and J is TRBJ1-2; D unresolved. The sequencing used PBMCs, mostly from graft donor cells, collected 180 days after TCRalphabeta/CD19-depleted stem cell transplant. This receptor was obtained from a male patient between 5 and 17 years old who had a stem cell transplant for acute lymphoblastic leukemia, so the T cells may come from the graft donor. This chain's CDR3 is CASSRYTNYGYTF. DNA of the CDR3: TGTGCCAGCAGCCGGTACACAAACTATGGCTACACCTTC.